These T cell receptor beta chains were read from a single sample in a study of blood T cell repertoires in COVID-19. The table came from immunoSEQ multiplex PCR; TCRdb's copy has only in-frame clones and leaves some out. The sample yields about 95,000 clones, just over 90% seen once. The specimen sequenced was peripheral blood. The source is a woman aged 45-65 years in a cohort sampled during active COVID-19. CDR3s include the opening cysteine and the closing phenylalanine or tryptophan. The D gene is left open where the match is weak. Only part of the rows carry a size: once, few, many, or a class if the clone is expanded.

NA	TRBV4-1	14	NA	TRBJ2-2	CASRERTGTGELFF	TGCGCCAGCAGAGAGCGGACCGGCACCGGGGAGCTGTTTTTT
TRBD2	TRBV2	15	NA	TRBJ2-5	CASSESPSGGPTQYF	TGTGCCAGCAGTGAATCCCCTAGCGGGGGGCCGACCCAGTACTTC
NA	TRBV19	15	NA	TRBJ2-2	CASSIDGVRTGELFF	TGTGCCAGTAGTATAGACGGGGTCCGCACCGGGGAGCTGTTTTTT
NA	TRBV28	14	NA	TRBJ2-5	CASSFTGAQETQYF	TGTGCCAGCAGTTTTACGGGAGCCCAAGAGACCCAGTACTTC
NA	TRBV5-6	15	NA	TRBJ1-5	CASSSLSRINQPQHF	TGTGCCAGCAGCTCCCTCAGCAGGATAAATCAGCCCCAGCATTTT
TRBD2	TRBV15	15	NA	TRBJ2-1	CATSRDKGLGREQFF	TGTGCCACCAGCAGAGATAAGGGACTAGGTCGTGAGCAGTTCTTC
NA	TRBV2	13	NA	TRBJ2-5	CASSEGTYGTQYF	TGTGCCAGCAGTGAAGGGACTTACGGGACCCAGTACTTC
NA	TRBV10-3	13	once	TRBJ1-5	CATRQHSNQPQHF	TGTGCCACGAGACAGCATAGCAATCAGCCCCAGCATTTT
TRBD1	TRBV2	14	NA	TRBJ1-2	CATSRDRGNYGYTF	TGTGCCACCTCCCGGGACAGGGGGAACTATGGCTACACCTTC
NA	TRBV30	16	NA	TRBJ1-3	CAWSSGQSWMGNTIYF	TGTGCCTGGAGTAGCGGTCAGAGCTGGATGGGAAACACCATATATTTT
TRBD2	TRBV11-1	16	NA	TRBJ2-2	CASSSLAGSGTGELFF	TGTGCCAGCAGCTCCTTAGCGGGGTCGGGCACCGGGGAGCTGTTTTTT
NA	TRBV11-2	15	few	TRBJ1-5	CASSQPERGNQPQHF	TGTGCCAGCAGCCAACCGGAGCGGGGCAATCAGCCCCAGCATTTT
TRBD2	TRBV7-3	15	once	TRBJ2-1	CASSPSSGGNNEQFF	TGTGCCAGCAGCCCCTCTAGCGGGGGGAATAATGAGCAGTTCTTC
TRBD1	TRBV6-2/TRBV6-3	14	few	TRBJ1-5	CASSSGQLNQPQHF	TGTGCCAGCAGTTCGGGACAGTTGAATCAGCCCCAGCATTTT